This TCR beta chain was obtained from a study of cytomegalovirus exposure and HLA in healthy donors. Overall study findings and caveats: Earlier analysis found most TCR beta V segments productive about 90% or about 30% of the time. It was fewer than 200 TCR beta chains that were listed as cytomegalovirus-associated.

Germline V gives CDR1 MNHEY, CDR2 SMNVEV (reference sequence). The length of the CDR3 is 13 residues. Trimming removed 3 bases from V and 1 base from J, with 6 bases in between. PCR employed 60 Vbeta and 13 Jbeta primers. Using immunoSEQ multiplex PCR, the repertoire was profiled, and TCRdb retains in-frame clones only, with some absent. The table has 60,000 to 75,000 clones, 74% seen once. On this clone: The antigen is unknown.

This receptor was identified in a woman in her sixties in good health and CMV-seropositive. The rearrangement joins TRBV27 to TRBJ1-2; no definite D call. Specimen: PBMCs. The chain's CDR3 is CASSFQNNYGYTF. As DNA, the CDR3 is TGTGCCAGCAGTTTCCAGAATAACTATGGCTACACCTTC.